A single sample is the source of the 2 T cell receptor beta chains below, sequenced in a study of CD8 T cells in ankylosing spondylitis. Study-level findings and limits: Blood of patients with ankylosing spondylitis appeared to be characterized by a TCR beta motif of fewer than 10 highly homologous variants.

TCRdb called the 5' RACE reads again in MiXCR, with one record for every CDR3 protein. Of approximately 540,000 distinct CDR3 sequences in the sample, about 13% were seen once. Their specific antigens are unknown. Sequencing was done on a sample of blood, either unsorted or a sorted T cell fraction (not recorded which). The source of these receptors is a male donor with ankylosing spondylitis.

There are many counts of this clonotype. The CDR3 sequence is CASQPGGGAGELFF. The CDR3 DNA reads TGTGCCAGCCAACCGGGAGGCGGGGCCGGGGAGCTGTTTTTT. This sequence joins TRBV12-3 or TRBV12-4 and TRBJ2-2; TRBD2 agrees at 7 bases. CDR3 size: 14 residues. V dropped 8 bases and J dropped 6; count of bases not matched to a gene: 9.

V gene TRBV20-1 combines with J gene TRBJ2-1; D uncertain. Germline assignment: CDR1 DFQATT and CDR2 SNEGSKA (reference sequence). The V and J ends lost 0 bases and 2 bases respectively, with 14 bases between them. The CDR3 extends over 16 amino acids. CDR3 in amino acids: CSARDILSVTYNEQFF. The CDR3 coding sequence is TGCAGTGCTAGAGATATTTTGTCGGTCACCTACAATGAGCAGTTCTTC.